This TCR beta chain was sequenced for a study of blood T cells in healthy people across ages. Sample-barcoded 5' priming and a J-beta primer mix drove a second PCR of about 7 to 11 cycles. TCRdb independently ran MiXCR on the 5' RACE reads; one entry per CDR3 protein. Of 1.5 million to 2 million distinct CDR3 sequences listed, approximately 50% were seen once; the top ten hold about 2.1%. V shed 1 base and J shed 0 bases, with 7 bases lying between them. There are 14 residues in the CDR3. Germline V gene lookup returns CDR1 SGHRS and CDR2 YFSETQ. Sequences were obtained from blood. The receptor was derived from a woman in her thirties or forties in good health. The chain carries TRBV5-1 and TRBJ1-2; the D is unclear. The CDR3 region is CASSLPKANYGYTF. The CDR3 DNA follows: TGCGCCAGCAGCTTGCCCAAAGCTAACTATGGCTACACCTTC.